The T cell receptor (beta chain) described here comes from a study of Graves' ophthalmopathy and Graves' hyperthyroidism. The study amplified TCR beta CDR3 regions using RNA transcripts. An opening RT-PCR round employed HTBI primers and preceded a second-round multiplex PCR. TCRdb used MiXCR to reprocess the multiplex PCR reads, holding one entry per CDR3 protein. The sample lists about 400,000 distinct CDR3 sequences, under 25% occurring once. Being free of ophthalmopathy for 18 months of follow-up defined stable hyperthyroidism. The CDR3 extends over 15 amino acids. Unmatched junction bases numbered 7, after V lost 4 bases and J lost 2 bases. Germline V gene lookup returns CDR1 MNHEY and CDR2 SVGEGT.

This chain connects TRBV6-2 or TRBV6-3 to TRBJ2-7, with 8 bases matching TRBD2. The sequence was collected from a young woman with stable Graves' hyperthyroidism. Sequenced sample: peripheral blood. As DNA, the CDR3 is TGTGCCAGCAGTTGGTTAGCGGGGCCTCCCTACGAGCAGTACTTC. The encoded protein is CASSWLAGPPYEQYF.